Listed below are T cell receptor beta chains from one sample, sequenced in a study of OX40 agonist ivuxolimab in advanced cancers. Data came from immunoSEQ multiplex PCR; TCRdb stores just in-frame clones and leaves some out. The table records 45,000 to 60,000 clones, 89% of them present only once. This specimen consisted of CD4+ or CD8+ T cells sorted from blood, obtained in a trial of the OX40 agonist ivuxolimab. All receptors derive from an adult with an advanced solid tumor such as melanoma, head and neck, liver or kidney cancer. Each CDR3 is given with its conserved first and last residue. The D gene is left open where the match is weak. A clone size is listed for some rows: how often the clone was seen (once, few, many), or a class if it is expanded.

TRBV7-9	TRBD1	16	-	TRBJ1-2	TGTGCCAGCAGCACAAGGGACAGGGTGGGTGTGGAAGGCTACACCTTC	CASSTRDRVGVEGYTF
TRBV19	-	14	few	TRBJ2-1	TGTGCCAGCTCCGCCGGGACTTTATACAATGAGCAGTTCTTC	CASSAGTLYNEQFF
TRBV7-9	-	13	once	TRBJ2-1	TGTGCCAGCAGCCCGCTCTCTGGGGCTGAGCAGTTCTTC	CASSPLSGAEQFF
TRBV10-3	TRBD2	15	-	TRBJ2-7	TGTGCCATCAGTGAAGGTGCGGGAGGGCTTTACGAGCAGTACTTC	CAISEGAGGLYEQYF
TRBV10-3	TRBD2	15	-	TRBJ2-1	TGTGCCATCAGTGAGACTAGCGGGCGCGACAATGAGCAGTTCTTC	CAISETSGRDNEQFF
TRBV2	-	15	-	TRBJ2-1	TGTGCCAGCCGCGGCGGGCGGGAAGACTACAATGAGCAGTTCTTC	CASRGGREDYNEQFF
TRBV7-2	TRBD2	19	-	TRBJ2-7	TGTGCCAGCAGCTCCGGGGGACTAGCGGGAGATGGGAGCTCCTACGAGCAGTACTTC	CASSSGGLAGDGSSYEQYF
TRBV29-1	TRBD2	18	-	TRBJ2-2	TGCAGCGTTGAAGAGGGGCTAGCGGGAGGGGATGCGACCGGGGAGCTGTTTTTT	CSVEEGLAGGDATGELFF
TRBV13	-	13	once	TRBJ2-5	TGTGCCAGCAGCCCGGACCCCGGTGGGACCCAGTACTTC	CASSPDPGGTQYF
TRBV5-6	-	15	-	TRBJ1-5	TGTGCCAGCAGCTTGGCGGGACAAATCAATCAGCCCCAGCATTTT	CASSLAGQINQPQHF
TRBV28	-	14	-	TRBJ1-2	TGTGCCAGCAGTTTATTGACAGGAGAATATGGCTACACCTTC	CASSLLTGEYGYTF
TRBV19	-	15	-	TRBJ2-1	TGTGCCAGTAGTATTCTTGGGCAACCGAACAATGAGCAGTTCTTC	CASSILGQPNNEQFF
TRBV7-6	-	11	-	TRBJ2-1	TGTGCCAGCAGCTTAAACGATGAGCAGTTCTTC	CASSLNDEQFF
TRBV25-1	-	14	-	TRBJ1-3	TGTGCCAGCGGTGATTGGATCTCTGGAAACACCATATATTTT	CASGDWISGNTIYF
TRBV5-1	TRBD1	15	-	TRBJ1-2	TGCGCCAGCAGCTGGAGACAGGGAGCTAACTATGGCTACACCTTC	CASSWRQGANYGYTF
TRBV19	TRBD2	21	-	TRBJ2-6	TGTGCCAGTAGTATAGATCCTGTGTTGGCGGGACTAGACTCTGGGGCCAACGTCCTGACTTTC	CASSIDPVLAGLDSGANVLTF
TRBV5-1	-	17	-	TRBJ2-2	TGCGCCAGCAGCTTGGCCATTATGAATCAGCGAGCCGGGGAGCTGTTTTTT	CASSLAIMNQRAGELFF
TRBV20-1	-	11	once	TRBJ2-1	TGCAGTGCTATGTCTTTTCATGAGCAGTTCTTC	CSAMSFHEQFF
TRBV6-4	TRBD2	19	-	TRBJ2-1	TGTGCCAGCAGTGACGAGGGACTAGCGGGGGGGATCTCCTACAATGAGCAGTTCTTC	CASSDEGLAGGISYNEQFF
TRBV5-1	-	13	-	TRBJ2-1	TGCGCCAGCAAGGATGCCACCTACAATGAGCAGTTCTTC	CASKDATYNEQFF
TRBV29-1	-	16	-	TRBJ2-5	TGCAGCGTTGAAGGGGGGGAGCGGGCTTGGGTAGAGACCCAGTACTTC	CSVEGGERAWVETQYF
TRBV27	-	15	-	TRBJ2-1	TGTGCCAGCAGTTTATCGGCTCTACCTTACAATGAGCAGTTCTTC	CASSLSALPYNEQFF
TRBV19	-	15	once	TRBJ2-1	TGTGCCAGTAGTATAGAAGACACCTACTACAATGAGCAGTTCTTC	CASSIEDTYYNEQFF
TRBV5-8	TRBD1	15	-	TRBJ2-1	TGTGCCAGCAGATACGACAGGGAACGGGACAATGAGCAGTTCTTC	CASRYDRERDNEQFF
TRBV19	TRBD1	16	-	TRBJ1-2	TGTGCCAGTAGTACACTCCGGGACAGGTGGAACTATGGCTACACCTTC	CASSTLRDRWNYGYTF
TRBV7-9	-	12	-	TRBJ1-2	TGTGCCAGCAGCTTAGACGGGGGAGGCTACACCTTC	CASSLDGGGYTF